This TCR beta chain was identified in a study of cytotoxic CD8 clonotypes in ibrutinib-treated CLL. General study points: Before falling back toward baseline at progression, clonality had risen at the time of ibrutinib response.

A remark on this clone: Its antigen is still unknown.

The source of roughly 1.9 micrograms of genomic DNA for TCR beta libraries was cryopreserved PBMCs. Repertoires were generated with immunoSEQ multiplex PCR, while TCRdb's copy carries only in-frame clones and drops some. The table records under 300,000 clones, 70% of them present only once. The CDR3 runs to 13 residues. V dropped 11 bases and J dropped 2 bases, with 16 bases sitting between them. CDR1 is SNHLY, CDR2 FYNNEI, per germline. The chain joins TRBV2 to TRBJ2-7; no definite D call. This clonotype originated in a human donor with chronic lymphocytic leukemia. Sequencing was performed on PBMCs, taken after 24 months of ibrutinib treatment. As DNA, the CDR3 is TGTGCCCATTCCCAAGGGCCCCCCTACGAGCAGTACTTC. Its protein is CAHSQGPPYEQYF. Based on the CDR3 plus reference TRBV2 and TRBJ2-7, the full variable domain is EPEVTQTPSHQVTQMGQEVILRCVPISNHLYFYWYRQILGQKVEFLVSFYNNEISEKSEIFDDQFSVERPDGSNFTLKIRSTKLEDSAMYFCAHSQGPPYEQYFGPGTRLTVT.